This T cell receptor beta chain was profiled in a study of T cells in Graves' hyperthyroidism and ophthalmopathy. The germline V and J ends were trimmed by 0 bases and 11 bases, with 14 bases remaining between them. The CDR3 is 13 residues long. Germline assignment: CDR1 SGHTS and CDR2 YDEGEE. Researchers took RNA transcripts and amplified the TCR beta CDR3 regions from them. The TCR CDR3 first-round RT-PCR relied on the HTBI primer set. Each CDR3 protein gets one entry after TCRdb re-called the multiplex PCR reads with MiXCR. This table holds 530,000 or so distinct CDR3 sequences, approximately 17% found once.

The TCR originated in a woman between 18 and 29 years old with Graves' ophthalmopathy. The chain has TRBV5-8 and TRBJ1-1, with no clear D. Sequenced material: blood. Written as DNA, the CDR3 is TGTGCCAGCAGCTTGGTACTAACAGCCGGGGCTTTCTTT. Its translation is CASSLVLTAGAFF.